This entry lists 9 T cell receptor beta chains sequenced from one sample in a study of monozygotic twins with cystic fibrosis. Repertoires were generated with immunoSEQ multiplex PCR, while TCRdb's copy carries only in-frame clones and drops some. The table includes 25,000 to 40,000 clones, around 96% detected once. The specimen was blood. The receptors stem from a girl aged 2 to 10 with cystic fibrosis.

J is TRBJ2-1 and V is TRBV6-4; D may correspond to TRBD1 or TRBD2 (5 bases each). Germline CDR1 and CDR2: MRHNA and SNTAGT. V shed 3 bases and J shed 2 bases, with 11 bases lying between them. The CDR3 sequence is 15 residues long. The CDR3 bases are TGTGCCAGCAGTGATGGGACGTCAACCTACAATGAGCAGTTCTTC. Amino acid sequence: CASSDGTSTYNEQFF.

This clone came up once. Here the CDR3 DNA reads TGCGCCAGCTCCCTAGGGACCGGGGAGCTGTTTTTT. Its protein is CASSLGTGELFF. The V gene is TRBV10-1, the J gene TRBJ2-2; no definite D call. CDR1 is WNHNN and CDR2 is SYGVQD in the germline V gene (reference sequence). Trimming took off 8 bases at V and 5 bases at J, with 9 bases between the two ends. This CDR3 is built from 12 residues.

The chain couples TRBV4-1 to TRBJ1-3; 7 positions match TRBD1. Losses at the gene ends were 8 bases for V and 0 bases for J; bases not matched to a gene: 1. CDR1 is MGHRA and CDR2 is YSYEKL in the germline V gene. The CDR3 is 13 amino acids. The CDR3 sequence is CASGDSSGNTIYF. Here the CDR3 DNA reads TGCGCCAGCGGGGACAGCTCTGGAAACACCATATATTTT.

CDR3 DNA sequence: TGTGCCAGCAGCATAGACGGACAGGGACATCAGCCCCAGCATTTT. Translated: CASSIDGQGHQPQHF. The genes are TRBV7-2 and TRBJ1-5; TRBD1 agrees at 8 bases. Trimming at V came to 5 bases and at J to 5 bases, leaving 8 bases not matched to a gene. The CDR3 consists of 15 residues. Looked up from germline, CDR1 is SGHTA and CDR2 is FQGNSA. Full variable domain (remainder filled in from reference TRBV7-2 and TRBJ1-5): GAGVSQSPSNKVTEKGKDVELRCDPISGHTALYWYRQSLGQGLEFLIYFQGNSAPDKSGLPSDRFSAERTGGSVSTLTIQRTQQEDSAVYLCASSIDGQGHQPQHFGDGTRLSIL.

The rearrangement uses TRBV7-2 and TRBJ1-1, with a possible D match to TRBD1 (6 bases). CDR3 length: 14 residues. CDR1 SGHTA and CDR2 FQGNSA come from the germline V gene. The germline V and J ends were trimmed by 5 bases and 5 bases, with 15 bases remaining between them. CDR3 region: CASSPGQGRTEAFF. The CDR3 DNA is TGTGCCAGCAGCCCCGGGCAGGGGAGGACTGAAGCTTTCTTT.

The chain carries TRBV18 and TRBJ2-4; D is undetermined. This CDR3 contains 15 residues. V lost 0 bases and J 2 bases, leaving 8 bases between the germline ends. In germline, CDR1 is KGHSH, CDR2 LQKENI. The CDR3 region has the DNA TGTGCCAGCTCACCACCCAAGGATCCCAAAAACATTCAGTACTTC. Its translation is CASSPPKDPKNIQYF.

This sequence joins TRBV20-1 and TRBJ2-1; TRBD2 is a possible D gene (6 bases). Trimming pared 5 bases from V and 10 bases from J, leaving 12 bases between. The germline CDR1 and CDR2 sequences are DFQATT and SNEGSKA (reference sequence). This CDR3 spans 11 amino acids. Written as DNA, the CDR3 is TGCAGTGCTTATACTAGCCTAGAGCAGTTCTTC. It translates to CSAYTSLEQFF.

The V and J genes are TRBV28 and TRBJ1-1; tentative D call: TRBD1 (5 bases). V was shortened by 7 bases and J by 7 bases, with 16 bases between the two germline ends. This CDR3 region has 13 residues. Germline assignment: CDR1 MDHEN and CDR2 SYDVKM. The CDR3: CASNSLVGDEAFF. The CDR3 coding sequence is TGTGCCAGCAACAGTTTGGTGGGGGATGAAGCTTTCTTT.

This sequence joins TRBV9 and TRBJ1-5; maybe TRBD1 (5 bases). The CDR3 consists of 14 residues. V lost 4 bases, J lost 5 bases, and 13 bases lay in between. CDR1 is SGDLS, CDR2 YYNGEE, per germline. The CDR3 here is CASSPGDSYQPQHF. Written as DNA, the CDR3 is TGTGCCAGCAGCCCAGGAGACAGTTATCAGCCCCAGCATTTT.